This entry lists 28 T cell receptor beta chains sequenced from one sample in a study of cytomegalovirus exposure and HLA in healthy donors. The PCR had 60 Vbeta and 13 Jbeta primers. TCRdb's copy holds only in-frame clones and misses some; the assay was immunoSEQ multiplex PCR. This sample has about 150,000 clones, with nearly 80% found just once. The sample consisted of PBMCs. The receptors here all came from a male donor in good health and CMV-seronegative.

The rearrangement uses TRBV10-3 and TRBJ1-6; D is perhaps TRBD1 (6 bases). The CDR3 spans 15 residues. Between the trimmed V and J ends, which lost 10 bases and 7 bases, there was a span of 20 bases. Germline V gene sequence: CDR1 ENHRY, CDR2 SYGVKD. CDR3 region: CATTAGDLDNSPLHF. CDR3 DNA sequence: TGTGCCACCACCGCAGGGGATCTTGACAATTCACCCCTCCACTTT.

The chain recombines TRBV7-2 with TRBJ2-7; a possible D gene is TRBD2 (6 bases). V was pared by 7 bases and J by 7 bases, with 20 bases between. This CDR3 is 14 amino acids long. Germline CDR1 SGHTA, CDR2 FQGNSA. The CDR3 sequence: CASTLAWTAGEQYF. In DNA form, the CDR3 reads TGTGCCAGCACCCTCGCCTGGACTGCGGGGGAGCAGTACTTC.

CDR3 coding DNA: TGTGCCATCGGGACAGCTAACTATGGCTACACCTTC. It translates to CAIGTANYGYTF. The chain has TRBV10-3 and TRBJ1-2; 7 nucleotides align to TRBD1. CDR3 size: 12 residues. Trimming took 8 bases from V and 0 from J; bases not matched to a gene: 0. CDR1 is ENHRY and CDR2 is SYGVKD in the germline V gene.

A single count supports this clone. This chain joins TRBV9 and TRBJ1-1; D uncertain. CDR3 length equals 12 residues. V was shortened by 4 bases and J by 5 bases, with 9 bases between the two germline ends. The V gene's germline CDR1 is SGDLS and CDR2 YYNGEE. The CDR3 bases are TGTGCCAGCAGCCCCCCCGGGACTGAAGCTTTCTTT. Protein sequence: CASSPPGTEAFF.

The rearrangement joins TRBV2 to TRBJ1-2, with D tentatively TRBD1 (5 bases). The CDR3 has 12 residues. Trimming shortened V by 6 bases and J by 1 base, and 6 bases separated the two germline ends. Germline V gene sequence: CDR1 SNHLY, CDR2 FYNNEI. The CDR3 region is CASRTDNYGYTF. Written as DNA, the CDR3 is TGTGCCAGCAGGACAGATAACTATGGCTACACCTTC.

About this clone itself: The junction shows a germline mismatch at one end, possibly a read error. This chain joins TRBV7-9 and TRBJ1-1; TRBD1 matches 7 bases. Germline CDR1 is SEHNR and CDR2 is FQNEAQ (reference sequence). CDR3 length equals 14 residues. The CDR3 region is CSSRAGTANTEAFF. For the CDR3, the DNA is TGTTCCAGCAGAGCTGGGACAGCGAACACTGAAGCTTTCTTT.

The CDR3 reads CASSYSSYEQYF. For the CDR3, the DNA is TGTGCCAGCAGTTACTCCAGCTACGAGCAGTACTTC. The gene calls are TRBV6-6 and TRBJ2-7, with D unclear. V was trimmed by 0 bases and J by 3 bases, leaving 3 bases between them. This CDR3 comprises 12 residues. The germline V gene encodes CDR1 MNHNY and CDR2 SVGAGI (reference sequence).

The V call is TRBV4-2, the J call TRBJ1-2; D might be TRBD1 (6 bases). Trimming stripped 0 bases from V and 4 bases from J, with 18 bases between. Germline-derived CDR1 and CDR2 are LGHNA and YNFKEQ. The CDR3 sequence is 17 residues long. The CDR3 DNA reads TGTGCCAGCAGCCAAGATCGATCAGGGGCTATCGGCTATGGCTACACCTTC. Protein: CASSQDRSGAIGYGYTF.

With respect to this clone: Other nucleotide sequences from this sample produce the same CDR3. This chain connects TRBV5-4 to TRBJ1-1; D gene uncertain. Germline loops: CDR1 SGHNT, CDR2 YYREEE (reference sequence). The V end was cut by 0 bases, the J end by 1 base, with 4 bases between. The CDR3 spans 13 residues. The CDR3: CASSLDTNTEAFF. DNA for the CDR3: TGTGCCAGCAGCTTGGACACGAACACTGAAGCTTTCTTT.

This chain links TRBV27 with TRBJ2-7, with 13 bases fitting TRBD2. Germline assignment: CDR1 MNHEY and CDR2 SMNVEV (reference sequence). The CDR3 has 13 residues. V was clipped by 8 bases and J by 6 bases; unmatched bases: 4. The CDR3 DNA follows: TGTGCCAGCCGGACTAGCGGGGGAGGCGAGCAGTACTTC. It yields the protein CASRTSGGGEQYF.

The rearrangement links TRBV30 to TRBJ2-3, with D maybe TRBD2 (7 bases). V shed 1 base and J shed 4 bases, with 12 bases lying between them. Germline V gene sequence: CDR1 GTSNPN, CDR2 SVGIG (reference sequence). The CDR3 sequence is 14 residues long. The CDR3 here is CAWSGGGGADTQYF. For the CDR3, the DNA is TGTGCCTGGAGTGGGGGGGGCGGAGCAGATACGCAGTATTTT.

The CDR3 bases are TGTGCCAGCAGCTTGGGCACTAGCACAGATACGCAGTATTTT. This translates into CASSLGTSTDTQYF. The chain joins TRBV5-4 to TRBJ2-3; D ambiguous. Germline V gene data show CDR1 as SGHNT and CDR2 as YYREEE (reference sequence). Trimming pared 0 bases from V and 0 bases from J, leaving 5 bases between. This CDR3 comprises 14 residues.

The genes are TRBV5-5 and TRBJ1-3; no firm D call. V lost 4 bases to trimming and J lost 6 bases, with 11 bases between them. CDR1 is SGHKS, CDR2 YYEKEE, per germline (reference sequence). The CDR3 is made up of 13 amino acids. The CDR3 nucleotides are TGTGCCAGCAGCCAAAGTGTAGAAAACACCATATATTTT. As protein: CASSQSVENTIYF.

The chain is built from TRBV30 and TRBJ2-1; D may be TRBD2 (5 bases). The germline V gene encodes CDR1 GTSNPN and CDR2 SVGIG (reference sequence). Trimming took off 0 bases at V and 6 bases at J, with 9 bases between the two ends. This CDR3 has 13 amino acids. CDR3 protein: CAWSVGSFNEQFF. CDR3 nucleotides: TGTGCCTGGAGTGTAGGGAGCTTCAATGAGCAGTTCTTC.

V gene TRBV9 combines with J gene TRBJ2-3; the D is unclear. This CDR3 contains 12 residues. The V gene lost 0 bases and the J gene lost 6 bases, with 5 bases spanning the gap. Germline V gene data show CDR1 as SGDLS and CDR2 as YYNGEE. The CDR3 sequence: CASSVAPDTQYF. The CDR3 coding sequence is TGTGCCAGCAGCGTAGCCCCGGATACGCAGTATTTT.

J is TRBJ2-1 and V is TRBV7-2; 7 bases fit TRBD1. The CDR3 spans 12 residues. In germline, CDR1 is SGHTA, CDR2 FQGNSA. With 5 bases clipped from V and 9 bases from J, the junction kept 4 bases outside the gene matches. The CDR3 DNA reads TGTGCCAGCAGCCAGGGGGTAGGTGAGCAGTTCTTC. It translates to CASSQGVGEQFF.

This clone was found a few times. The chain is built from TRBV11-2 and TRBJ1-1, with TRBD1 identical over 10 bases. The V segment lost 3 bases and the J segment 4 bases; nucleotides outside the gene matches: 2. Germline CDR1 is SGHAT and CDR2 is FQNNGV. The CDR3 has 14 amino acids. In nucleotides, the CDR3 is TGTGCCAGCAGCTTGGGACAGGGGATCACTGAAGCTTTCTTT. The encoded protein is CASSLGQGITEAFF.

V gene TRBV11-2 combines with J gene TRBJ2-5; 7 nucleotides line up with TRBD1. The last part of the DNA fits TRBJ2-7 better; the J call may be wrong. CDR1 is SGHAT and CDR2 is FQNNGV in the germline V gene. The CDR3 length is 13 residues. CDR3: CASSLGTAYEQYF. The CDR3 region has the DNA TGTGCCAGCAGCCTAGGGACAGCCTACGAGCAGTACTTC.

Only a few counts were recorded for this clone. The rearrangement links TRBV18 to TRBJ1-3, with D possibly matching TRBD1 (5 bases). V was cut by 3 bases and J by 0 bases, with 15 bases left in between. CDR3 length equals 17 residues. In germline, CDR1 is KGHSH, CDR2 LQKENI. The CDR3 sequence: CASSPRPRQRSGNTIYF. As DNA, the CDR3 is TGTGCCAGCTCACCCCGTCCTCGACAGCGCTCTGGAAACACCATATATTTT.

This clone turned up a few times. The gene calls are TRBV5-5 and TRBJ1-1, with TRBD1 identical over 10 bases. J gave up 7 bases and V 3 bases, and 12 bases lay outside the gene matches. CDR1 SGHKS and CDR2 YYEKEE come from the germline V gene (reference sequence). This CDR3 region has 16 residues. In nucleotides, the CDR3 is TGTGCCAGCAGCTCATTACCGGGACAGGGGCTTATTGAAGCTTTCTTT. Its protein product is CASSSLPGQGLIEAFF.

V gene TRBV4-3 combines with J gene TRBJ1-2, with TRBD1 identical over 9 bases. Germline V gene data show CDR1 as LGHNA and CDR2 as YSLEER. The CDR3 sequence is 16 residues long. V trimming: 1 base; J trimming: 5 bases; junction bases outside the gene matches: 8. The DNA for the CDR3 is TGCGCCAGCAGCCAAGCGCTCCCGGGACAGGGATATGGCTACACCTTC. Translation gives CASSQALPGQGYGYTF.

This chain links TRBV2 with TRBJ1-5; D is uncertain. Trimming shortened V by 1 base and J by 0 bases, and 19 bases separated the two germline ends. CDR3 length: 19 residues. CDR1 is SNHLY and CDR2 is FYNNEI in the germline V gene. CDR3 DNA: TGTGCCAGCAGTGAAGGATCCTGGGCAGATCCTTATAGCAATCAGCCCCAGCATTTT. Protein: CASSEGSWADPYSNQPQHF. The full variable domain, with the rest looked up from reference TRBV2 and TRBJ1-5, is EPEVTQTPSHQVTQMGQEVILRCVPISNHLYFYWYRQILGQKVEFLVSFYNNEISEKSEIFDDQFSVERPDGSNFTLKIRSTKLEDSAMYFCASSEGSWADPYSNQPQHFGDGTRLSIL.

The V gene is TRBV18, the J gene TRBJ2-5, with D maybe TRBD1 (6 bases). Germline V gene sequence: CDR1 KGHSH, CDR2 LQKENI. The CDR3 length is 18 residues. Trimming removed 3 bases from V and 0 bases from J, with 20 bases in between. The chain's CDR3 is CASSPVFWAGVYQETQYF. The CDR3 nucleotides read TGTGCCAGCTCACCGGTTTTCTGGGCAGGGGTTTACCAAGAGACCCAGTACTTC.

Only one count was recorded for this clone. The junction does not match germline at one end; this may be a read error. V and J are TRBV7-9 and TRBJ2-2; 10 nucleotides align to TRBD1. The length of the CDR3 is 16 residues. Germline CDR1 SEHNR, CDR2 FQNEAQ (reference sequence). The CDR3 coding sequence is TGTTCCAGCAGACCGACAGGGGGCTTCAACACCGGGGAGCTGTTTTTT. Its protein product is CSSRPTGGFNTGELFF. Full variable domain (remainder filled in from reference TRBV7-9 and TRBJ2-2): DTGVSQNPRHKITKRGQNVTFRCDPISEHNRLYWYRQTLGQGPEFLTYFQNEAQLEKSRLLSDRFSAERPKGSFSTLEIQRTEQGDSAMYLCSSRPTGGFNTGELFFGEGSRLTVL.

The rearrangement joins TRBV30 to TRBJ1-5; possibly TRBD1 for D (5 bases). Germline assignment: CDR1 GTSNPN and CDR2 SVGIG (reference sequence). This CDR3 region has 13 residues. Trimming cost V 1 base and J 4 bases, with 8 bases left between them. Written as DNA, the CDR3 is TGTGCCTGGAGTGAACGGGGGAATCAGCCCCAGCATTTT. Translated: CAWSERGNQPQHF.

Comments on this clone: Its ends do not fully match the called genes, so a read error is possible. This chain connects TRBV7-9 to TRBJ2-7; 9 nucleotides agree with TRBD1. This CDR3 has 15 residues. Germline-derived CDR1 and CDR2 are SEHNR and FQNEAQ (reference sequence). CDR3 coding DNA: TGTTCCAGCAGCTTAGGACAGGGGATCTCCTACGAGCAGTACTTC. It translates to CSSSLGQGISYEQYF.

The V and J genes are TRBV7-2 and TRBJ1-2; D might be TRBD1 (6 bases). This CDR3 is 14 amino acids long. Trimming left V 3 bases short and J 5 bases short, with 13 bases between. CDR1 is SGHTA, CDR2 FQGNSA, per germline. CDR3 sequence reads: CASSFTGWAYGYTF. CDR3 DNA: TGTGCCAGCAGCTTCACAGGGTGGGCGTATGGCTACACCTTC.

The chain has TRBV27 and TRBJ2-3; 11 nucleotides line up with TRBD2. Unmatched junction bases numbered 6, after V lost 4 bases and J lost 3 bases. Germline V gene data show CDR1 as MNHEY and CDR2 as SMNVEV (reference sequence). The CDR3 length is 16 residues. CDR3: CASSSGLAGGTDTQYF. DNA for the CDR3: TGTGCCAGCAGTTCCGGACTAGCGGGCGGGACAGATACGCAGTATTTT.